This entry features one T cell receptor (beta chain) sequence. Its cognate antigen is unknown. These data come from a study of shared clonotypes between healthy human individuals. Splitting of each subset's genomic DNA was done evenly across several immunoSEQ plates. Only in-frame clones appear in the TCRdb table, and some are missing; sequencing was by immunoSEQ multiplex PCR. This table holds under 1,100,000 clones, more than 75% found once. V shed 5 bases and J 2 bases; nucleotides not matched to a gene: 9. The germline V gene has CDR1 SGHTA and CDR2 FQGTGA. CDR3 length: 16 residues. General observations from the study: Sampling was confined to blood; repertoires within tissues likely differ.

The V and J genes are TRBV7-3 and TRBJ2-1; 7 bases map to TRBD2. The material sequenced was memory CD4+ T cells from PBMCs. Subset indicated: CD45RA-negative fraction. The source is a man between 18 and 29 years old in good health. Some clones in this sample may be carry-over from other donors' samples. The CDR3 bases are TGTGCCAGCAGCCCCCGGACGCTAGCGGCCTACAATGAGCAGTTCTTC. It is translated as CASSPRTLAAYNEQFF. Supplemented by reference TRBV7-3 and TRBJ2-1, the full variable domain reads GAGVSQTPSNKVTEKGKYVELRCDPISGHTALYWYRQSLGQGPEFLIYFQGTGAADDSGLPNDRFFAVRPEGSVSTLKIQRTERGDSAVYLCASSPRTLAAYNEQFFGPGTRLTVL.